Below, 28 T cell receptor beta chains from the same sample are listed, as sequenced in a study of blood T cells in healthy people across ages. It was with a sample-barcoded 5' primer and a J-beta primer mix that a second PCR of roughly 6 to 11 cycles was run. One entry per CDR3 protein results from TCRdb running MiXCR on the 5' RACE reads. The sample holds hundreds of thousands of distinct CDR3 sequences, roughly three fifths seen once. The sequenced sample was blood. The receptors were gathered from a man in his forties in good health.

The chain is built from TRBV7-2 and TRBJ2-5, with 9 bases aligning to TRBD2. Per the germline V gene, CDR1 is SGHTA and CDR2 is FQGNSA. V shed 1 base and J 5 bases; nucleotides not matched to a gene: 5. This CDR3 has 15 residues. The CDR3: CASSLEGGRGETQYF. The CDR3 DNA reads TGTGCCAGCAGCTTAGAGGGCGGGAGGGGGGAGACCCAGTACTTC.

This clonotype has just a few counts. J is TRBJ2-6 and V is TRBV20-1; the D gene could be TRBD1 or TRBD2 (5 bases each). V was cut by 3 bases and J by 4 bases, with 13 bases left in between. Germline CDR1 reads DFQATT; CDR2 reads SNEGSKA (reference sequence). CDR3 length: 15 amino acids. CDR3 coding DNA: TGCAGTGCTAGGACCGGGGCGGCAGGGGCCAACGTCCTGACTTTC. Translation: CSARTGAAGANVLTF.

The chain employs TRBV29-1 and TRBJ2-3; possible D gene TRBD1, 6 bases. Germline assignment: CDR1 SQVTM and CDR2 ANQGSEA. This CDR3 has 19 amino acids. The germline V and J ends were trimmed by 6 bases and 0 bases, with 28 bases remaining between them. The CDR3 DNA reads as TGCAGCGTGAAAAAACCTATGAGGGGGAGAGGTTGGAGCACAGATACGCAGTATTTT. Amino acid sequence: CSVKKPMRGRGWSTDTQYF.

The CDR3 region has the DNA TGTGCCAGCAGCCCCGAATCTCGACAGGCTTCGGGTGGCTACACCTTC. Its translation is CASSPESRQASGGYTF. The chain uses TRBV4-2 and TRBJ1-2, with a tentative D call TRBD1 (6 bases). CDR1 is LGHNA, CDR2 YNFKEQ, per germline. V was cut by 4 bases and J by 7 bases, with 22 bases left in between. The length of the CDR3 is 16 residues.

This chain joins TRBV7-3 and TRBJ1-2, with a weak D call TRBD1 (5 bases). The CDR3 spans 16 residues. Per germline, CDR1 SGHTA and CDR2 FQGTGA. V gave up 5 bases and J gave up 2 bases, with 18 bases separating them. CDR3 loop: CASSPQGANRNYGYTF. The CDR3 DNA reads as TGTGCCAGCAGCCCCCAAGGGGCGAATAGGAACTATGGCTACACCTTC. The variable domain in full, with the rest retrieved from reference TRBV7-3 and TRBJ1-2, is GAGVSQTPSNKVTEKGKYVELRCDPISGHTALYWYRQSLGQGPEFLIYFQGTGAADDSGLPNDRFFAVRPEGSVSTLKIQRTERGDSAVYLCASSPQGANRNYGYTFGSGTRLTVV.

The V gene is TRBV12-3 or TRBV12-4, the J gene TRBJ1-6; weak D call: TRBD1 (5 bases). The CDR3 totals 15 residues. The V and J ends lost 8 bases and 0 bases respectively, with 11 bases between them. For the CDR3, the DNA is TGTGCCAGCCCTCCGAGGGGCTCCTATAATTCACCCCTCCACTTT. Translating gives CASPPRGSYNSPLHF.

This chain connects TRBV5-1 to TRBJ2-1; 10 nucleotides agree with TRBD2. The CDR3 runs 16 residues. In germline, CDR1 is SGHRS, CDR2 YFSETQ. The ends lost 5 bases at V and 4 bases at J; junction bases unmatched: 9. The CDR3 protein is CASRTASGGQYNEQFF. The CDR3 DNA follows: TGCGCCAGCAGGACAGCTAGCGGGGGCCAGTACAATGAGCAGTTCTTC.

The rearrangement links TRBV28 to TRBJ1-1, with 8 bases that match TRBD1. The CDR3 consists of 17 residues. The trim removed 6 bases at V and 0 bases at J, leaving 12 bases unmatched. Germline loops: CDR1 MDHEN, CDR2 SYDVKM. CDR3 nucleotides: TGTGCCAGCAGCGAGACCCGGACAGGGAGATTGAACACTGAAGCTTTCTTT. Translation: CASSETRTGRLNTEAFF.

This chain joins TRBV7-9 and TRBJ2-3; D is ambiguous. CDR3 length: 15 residues. Looked up from germline, CDR1 is SEHNR and CDR2 is FQNEAQ (reference sequence). V was cut by 5 bases and J by 2 bases, with 14 bases left in between. Written as DNA, the CDR3 is TGTGCCAGCAGCCGCGATCTGGGGAACACAGATACGCAGTATTTT. Translating it yields CASSRDLGNTDTQYF. Full variable domain (rest looked up from reference TRBV7-9 and TRBJ2-3): DTGVSQNPRHKITKRGQNVTFRCDPISEHNRLYWYRQTLGQGPEFLTYFQNEAQLEKSRLLSDRFSAERPKGSFSTLEIQRTEQGDSAMYLCASSRDLGNTDTQYFGPGTRLTVL.

This clonotype came up once. The rearrangement uses TRBV6-5 and TRBJ2-5, with 7 bases matching TRBD1. Germline loops: CDR1 MNHEY, CDR2 SVGAGI. The CDR3 totals 14 residues. V was clipped by 4 bases and J by 4 bases; unmatched bases: 6. The DNA of the CDR3 is TGTGCCAGCAGTTTGGGACAGTTTGGAGAGACCCAGTACTTC. Amino acid sequence: CASSLGQFGETQYF.

The chain's CDR3 is CSAEGQGAYNEQFF. The CDR3 nucleotides read TGCAGTGCTGAGGGACAGGGGGCTTACAATGAGCAGTTCTTC. The chain is built from TRBV20-1 and TRBJ2-1; 12 positions agree with TRBD1. The CDR3 is made up of 14 amino acids. Germline V CDR1 and CDR2: DFQATT, SNEGSKA (reference sequence). Unmatched junction bases numbered 3, after V lost 5 bases and J lost 4 bases.

In this sample, this clonotype turned up once. This sequence joins TRBV29-1 and TRBJ1-2; 7 bases agree with TRBD1. The length of the CDR3 is 12 residues. Germline CDR1 SQVTM, CDR2 ANQGSEA. V was clipped by 4 bases and J by 7 bases; unmatched bases: 6. In DNA, the CDR3 is TGCAGCGTTGGGGACAGTCTTAGTGGCTACACCTTC. It is translated as CSVGDSLSGYTF. The whole variable domain, remainder taken from reference TRBV29-1 and TRBJ1-2, is SAVISQKPSRDICQRGTSLTIQCQVDSQVTMMFWYRQQPGQSLTLIATANQGSEATYESGFVIDKFPISRPNLTFSTLTVSNMSPEDSSIYLCSVGDSLSGYTFGSGTRLTVV.

CDR3 coding DNA: TGCAGTGCTCCCCTCGATACAGGGATCTACGAGCAGTACTTC. It is translated as CSAPLDTGIYEQYF. The chain couples TRBV20-1 to TRBJ2-7; D may be TRBD1 (6 bases). The germline CDR1 and CDR2 sequences are DFQATT and SNEGSKA (reference sequence). V lost 5 bases, J lost 3 bases, and 17 bases lay in between. The CDR3 runs 14 residues.

This clonotype has more than one count but fewer than ten. The chain joins TRBV12-3 or TRBV12-4 to TRBJ2-7, with D unresolved. Trimming pared 3 bases from V and 6 bases from J, leaving 9 bases between. The length of the CDR3 is 12 residues. The CDR3 loop is CASSFNTAEQYF. The CDR3 region has the DNA TGTGCCAGCAGTTTTAATACGGCCGAGCAGTACTTC.

In this sample, this clonotype turned up many times. The chain links TRBV28 to TRBJ2-7; TRBD1 might be the D (5 bases). Germline loops: CDR1 MDHEN, CDR2 SYDVKM. Trimming took 5 bases from V and 7 from J, leaving 9 bases between them. The CDR3 consists of 11 residues. CDR3 amino acids: CASSIGVEQYF. The CDR3, as DNA: TGTGCCAGCAGTATAGGGGTTGAGCAGTACTTC.

This clonotype has only a few counts. The CDR3 here is CSVHQGRETQYF. CDR3 DNA sequence: TGCAGCGTTCATCAGGGGAGGGAGACCCAGTACTTC. This chain links TRBV29-1 with TRBJ2-5, with D perhaps given as TRBD1 or TRBD2 (6 bases each). Trimming removed 5 bases from V and 5 bases from J, with 12 bases in between. This CDR3 region has 12 residues. The V gene's germline CDR1 is SQVTM and CDR2 ANQGSEA.

V is TRBV19 and J is TRBJ2-1; D is possibly TRBD1 or TRBD2 (5 bases each). V lost 6 bases to trimming and J lost 10 bases, with 19 bases between them. Germline loops: CDR1 LNHDA, CDR2 SQIVND (reference sequence). The CDR3 extends over 14 amino acids. The DNA of the CDR3 is TGTGCCAGTAGCCACGGGATACCCGAGGGGGAGCAGTTCTTC. This sequence encodes CASSHGIPEGEQFF.

CDR3 region: CASSLAAGRGGYTF. CDR3 nucleotides: TGTGCCAGCAGCTTAGCGGCAGGGCGAGGTGGCTACACCTTC. V usage is TRBV13 and J usage is TRBJ1-2; tentatively, D is TRBD1 (5 bases). This CDR3 has 14 amino acids. Germline-derived CDR1 and CDR2 are PRHDT and FYEKMQ (reference sequence). The V end was cut by 1 base, the J end by 7 bases, with 13 bases between. The whole variable domain, remainder taken from reference TRBV13 and TRBJ1-2, is AAGVIQSPRHLIKEKRETATLKCYPIPRHDTVYWYQQGPGQDPQFLISFYEKMQSDKGSIPDRFSAQQFSDYHSELNMSSLELGDSALYFCASSLAAGRGGYTFGSGTRLTVV.

The sample holds many counts of this clonotype. The rearrangement joins TRBV15 to TRBJ2-5, with D perhaps matching TRBD2 (5 bases). Deletions cut 1 base from V and 5 bases from J, with 14 bases between. The CDR3 has 15 residues. Germline lookup yields CDR1 LNHNV and CDR2 YYDKDF (reference sequence). CDR3 bases: TGTGCCACCAGCAGAGCTCCCGGGGTTGGGGAGACCCAGTACTTC. It encodes CATSRAPGVGETQYF.

The chain links TRBV4-2 to TRBJ1-2, with 7 positions matching TRBD1. J was trimmed by 3 bases and V by 1 base; bases with no gene match: 5. Per germline, CDR1 LGHNA and CDR2 YNFKEQ. The CDR3 extends over 15 amino acids. The CDR3 spells CASSQVTGEDYGYTF. The CDR3 DNA sequence: TGTGCCAGCAGCCAAGTTACAGGGGAGGACTATGGCTACACCTTC.

The chain has TRBV9 and TRBJ2-5; 9 nucleotides align to TRBD1. The V and J ends lost 0 bases and 11 bases, in that order; junction bases with no gene match: 14. The CDR3 spans 16 residues. Germline V CDR1 and CDR2: SGDLS, YYNGEE. The CDR3 sequence: CASSVEGQGSDNEQYF. The CDR3 DNA reads as TGTGCCAGCAGCGTAGAGGGACAGGGTAGCGACAATGAGCAGTACTTC. The complete variable domain, with remaining parts taken from reference TRBV9 and TRBJ2-5, reads DSGVTQTPKHLITATGQRVTLRCSPRSGDLSVYWYQQSLDQGLQFLIQYYNGEERAKGNILERFSAQQFPDLHSELNLSSLELGDSALYFCASSVEGQGSDNEQYFGPGTRLLVL.

The rearrangement uses TRBV9 and TRBJ2-1, with D perhaps matching TRBD2 (6 bases). V lost 0 bases and J lost 8, with 15 bases in between. Germline CDR1 reads SGDLS; CDR2 reads YYNGEE. The CDR3 runs to 15 residues. Here the CDR3 reads CASSVDGGVRDEQFF. The CDR3 DNA reads as TGTGCCAGCAGCGTAGACGGGGGTGTGAGGGATGAGCAGTTCTTC.

The V call is TRBV7-2, the J call TRBJ2-1, with 7 bases that match TRBD2. J gave up 2 bases and V 10 bases, and 5 bases lay outside the gene matches. This CDR3 is 13 amino acids long. The germline V gene has CDR1 SGHTA and CDR2 FQGNSA. CDR3 nucleotides: TGTGCCACCGGGGAGGGCCCCTACAATGAGCAGTTCTTC. Protein: CATGEGPYNEQFF. The full variable domain, rest sourced from reference TRBV7-2 and TRBJ2-1, is GAGVSQSPSNKVTEKGKDVELRCDPISGHTALYWYRQSLGQGLEFLIYFQGNSAPDKSGLPSDRFSAERTGGSVSTLTIQRTQQEDSAVYLCATGEGPYNEQFFGPGTRLTVL.

V and J are TRBV29-1 and TRBJ2-3; D is unclear. This CDR3 spans 13 amino acids. The ends were cut back, 7 bases at V and 0 bases at J, with 11 bases in the middle. Germline loops: CDR1 SQVTM, CDR2 ANQGSEA. The CDR3 DNA follows: TGCAGCGCCTCAAGGTTAAGCACAGATACGCAGTATTTT. The encoded protein is CSASRLSTDTQYF.

The rearrangement joins TRBV7-2 to TRBJ2-5, with TRBD2 matching 12 bases. CDR1 and CDR2 (germline): SGHTA, FQGNSA. This CDR3 is built from 16 residues. V trimming: 5 bases; J trimming: 3 bases; junction bases outside the gene matches: 7. Here the CDR3 DNA reads TGTGCCAGCAGCCCAGCTAGCGGGGGGGCAGAAGAGACCCAGTACTTC. Protein sequence: CASSPASGGAEETQYF. The full variable domain, in which reference TRBV7-2 and TRBJ2-5 provide the parts outside the CDR3, is GAGVSQSPSNKVTEKGKDVELRCDPISGHTALYWYRQSLGQGLEFLIYFQGNSAPDKSGLPSDRFSAERTGGSVSTLTIQRTQQEDSAVYLCASSPASGGAEETQYFGPGTRLLVL.

This sequence joins TRBV3-1 and TRBJ2-7, with 11 bases fitting TRBD2. V gave up 0 bases and J gave up 5 bases; unmatched junction bases: 3. This CDR3 is 15 amino acids long. The germline CDR1 and CDR2 sequences are LGHDT and YNNKEL (reference sequence). DNA of the CDR3: TGTGCCAGCAGCCAAGAACTAGCGGGAGTCCACGAGCAGTACTTC. Protein product: CASSQELAGVHEQYF.

This clonotype was detected only a few times. The rearrangement joins TRBV7-9 to TRBJ2-7, with 11 nucleotides matching TRBD2. The J segment lost 5 bases and the V segment lost 5 bases, leaving 5 bases of the junction unmatched. The CDR3 has 14 amino acids. The V gene's germline CDR1 is SEHNR and CDR2 FQNEAQ (reference sequence). The CDR3 is CASSPLAGGHEQYF. The CDR3 region has the DNA TGTGCCAGCAGCCCTCTAGCGGGAGGACACGAGCAGTACTTC. The whole variable domain, filled in from reference TRBV7-9 and TRBJ2-7, reads DTGVSQNPRHKITKRGQNVTFRCDPISEHNRLYWYRQTLGQGPEFLTYFQNEAQLEKSRLLSDRFSAERPKGSFSTLEIQRTEQGDSAMYLCASSPLAGGHEQYFGPGTRLTVT.

The V and J genes are TRBV9 and TRBJ2-1; D is possibly TRBD1 or TRBD2 (6 bases each). This CDR3 is 14 amino acids long. The germline CDR1 and CDR2 sequences are SGDLS and YYNGEE. Trimming took 7 bases from V and 7 from J, leaving 18 bases between them. CDR3 in DNA: TGTGCCAGCTTCTTCTTCTGGGGGGCTAATGAGCAGTTCTTC. This translates into CASFFFWGANEQFF.